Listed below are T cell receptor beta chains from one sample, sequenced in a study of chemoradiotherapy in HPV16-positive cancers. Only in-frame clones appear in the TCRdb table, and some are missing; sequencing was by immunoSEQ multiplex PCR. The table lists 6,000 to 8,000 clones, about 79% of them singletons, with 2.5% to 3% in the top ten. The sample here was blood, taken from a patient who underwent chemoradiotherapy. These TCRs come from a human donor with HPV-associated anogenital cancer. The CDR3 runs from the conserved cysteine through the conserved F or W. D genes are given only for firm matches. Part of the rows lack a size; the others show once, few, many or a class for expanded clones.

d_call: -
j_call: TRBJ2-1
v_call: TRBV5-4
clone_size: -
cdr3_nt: TGTGCCAGCAGCTCTGCGGGGGCCGAGCAGTTCTTC
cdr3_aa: CASSSAGAEQFF

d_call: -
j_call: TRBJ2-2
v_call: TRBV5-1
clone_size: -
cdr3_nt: TGCGCCAGCAGCCCGAAAACAACACGCATCCCGACCGGGGAGCTGTTTTTT
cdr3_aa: CASSPKTTRIPTGELFF

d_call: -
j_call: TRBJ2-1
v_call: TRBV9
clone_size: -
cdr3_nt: TGTGCCAGCAGCGGTGACGTGTTAGAGCAGTTCTTC
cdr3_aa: CASSGDVLEQFF

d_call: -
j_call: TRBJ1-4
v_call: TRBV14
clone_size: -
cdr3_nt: TGTGCCAGCAGCCAAGTTGCTAGGGTTAATGAAAAACTGTTTTTT
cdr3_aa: CASSQVARVNEKLFF

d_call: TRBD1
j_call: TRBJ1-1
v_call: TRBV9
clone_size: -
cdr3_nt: TGTGCCAGCAGCGTCCGGGACAGCCCCTTGAACACTGAAGCTTTCTTT
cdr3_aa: CASSVRDSPLNTEAFF

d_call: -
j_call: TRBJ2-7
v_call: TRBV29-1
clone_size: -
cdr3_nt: TGCAGCGTTCGGCAGGCCCAAAATTACGAGCAGTACTTC
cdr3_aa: CSVRQAQNYEQYF

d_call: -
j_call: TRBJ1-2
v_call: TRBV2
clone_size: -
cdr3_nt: TGTGCCACCCACCAGGGGCACTACTATGGCTACACCTTC
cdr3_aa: CATHQGHYYGYTF

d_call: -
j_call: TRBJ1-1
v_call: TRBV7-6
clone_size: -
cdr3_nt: TGTGCCAGCAGCCCCTCAGACGGGAACACTGAAGCTTTCTTT
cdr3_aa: CASSPSDGNTEAFF

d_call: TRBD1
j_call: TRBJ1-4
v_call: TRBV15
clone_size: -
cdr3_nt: TGTGCCACCAGCAGAGGACAGGGCAATGAAAAACTGTTTTTT
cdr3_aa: CATSRGQGNEKLFF

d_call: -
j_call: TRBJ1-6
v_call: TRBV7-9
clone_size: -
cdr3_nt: TGTGCCAGCAGCGGATGGACGGGGTCACCCCTCCACTTT
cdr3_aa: CASSGWTGSPLHF

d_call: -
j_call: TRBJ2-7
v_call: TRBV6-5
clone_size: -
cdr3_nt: TGTGCCAGCAGCCTCGACGGGTACGAGCAGTACTTC
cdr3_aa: CASSLDGYEQYF

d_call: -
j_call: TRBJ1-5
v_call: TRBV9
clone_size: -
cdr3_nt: TGTGCCAGCAGCCACAAAACAATCTGGGGCCATGGGCGTCAGCCCCAGCATTTT
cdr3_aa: CASSHKTIWGHGRQPQHF

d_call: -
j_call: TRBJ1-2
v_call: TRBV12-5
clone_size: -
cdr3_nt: TGTGCTAGTGGTTTTGGGCAGGGTCATGGCTACACCTTC
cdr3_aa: CASGFGQGHGYTF

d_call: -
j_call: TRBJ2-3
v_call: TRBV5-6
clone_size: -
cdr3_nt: TGTGCCAGCAGCTTACCTAGCGACACAGATACGCAGTATTTT
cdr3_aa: CASSLPSDTDTQYF

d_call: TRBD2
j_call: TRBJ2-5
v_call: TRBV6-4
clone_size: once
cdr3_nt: TGTGCCAGCAGTCCTGCGGGGGGCCAAGAGACCCAGTACTTC
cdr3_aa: CASSPAGGQETQYF

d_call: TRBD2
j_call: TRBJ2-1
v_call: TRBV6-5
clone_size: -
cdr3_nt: TGTGCCAGCAGTTACTCGAAGACTAGCGGGGACAATGAGCAGTTCTTC
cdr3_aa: CASSYSKTSGDNEQFF

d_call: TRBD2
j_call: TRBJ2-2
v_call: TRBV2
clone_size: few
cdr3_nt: TGTGCCAGTAAGACTAGCGGGGGGGCCTCGAGCGGGGAGCTGTTTTTT
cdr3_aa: CASKTSGGASSGELFF

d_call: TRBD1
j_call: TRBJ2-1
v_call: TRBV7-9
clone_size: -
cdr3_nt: TGTGCCAGCAGCCCCAGACAGGGCCAAAACAATGAGCAGTTCTTC
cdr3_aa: CASSPRQGQNNEQFF

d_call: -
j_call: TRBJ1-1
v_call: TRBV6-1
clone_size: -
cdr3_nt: TGTGCCAGCAGTGAAGGGGGGACACCACAAGCTTTCTTT
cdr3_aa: CASSEGGTPQAFF

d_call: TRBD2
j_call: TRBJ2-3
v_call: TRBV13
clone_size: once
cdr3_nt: TGTGCCAGCAGCTTAGGGGGCGGGGGGAACACAGATACGCAGTATTTT
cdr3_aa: CASSLGGGGNTDTQYF

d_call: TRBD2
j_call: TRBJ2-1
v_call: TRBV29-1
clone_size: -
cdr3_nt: TGCAGCGTGGGACTAGCGGGGGGTAGGAATGAGCAGTTCTTC
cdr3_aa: CSVGLAGGRNEQFF

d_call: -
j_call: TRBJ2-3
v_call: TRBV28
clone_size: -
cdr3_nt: TGTGCCAGCAGTTTAGAGAGGGCTAGCACAGATACGCAGTATTTT
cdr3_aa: CASSLERASTDTQYF

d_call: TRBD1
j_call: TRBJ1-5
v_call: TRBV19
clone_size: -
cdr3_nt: TGTGCCAGTAGTATAGATACAGGGGTCGGGGATCAGCCCCAGCATTTT
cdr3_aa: CASSIDTGVGDQPQHF

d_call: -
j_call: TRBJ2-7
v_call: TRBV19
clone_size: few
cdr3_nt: TGTGCCAGTAGTCGGGACGAGACCTACGAGCAGTACTTC
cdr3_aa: CASSRDETYEQYF

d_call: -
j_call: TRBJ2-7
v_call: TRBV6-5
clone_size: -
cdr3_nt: TGTGCCAGCAGTGCCAGCTACGAGCAGTACTTC
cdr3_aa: CASSASYEQYF

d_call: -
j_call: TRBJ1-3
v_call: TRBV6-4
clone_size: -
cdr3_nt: TGTGCCAGCAGTGACTCCAAAGGGAGGGACACCATATATTTT
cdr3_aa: CASSDSKGRDTIYF

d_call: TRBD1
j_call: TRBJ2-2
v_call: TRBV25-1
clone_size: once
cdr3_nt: TGTGCCAGCAGTGGGACAGGGGACACCGGGGAGCTGTTTTTT
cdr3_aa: CASSGTGDTGELFF

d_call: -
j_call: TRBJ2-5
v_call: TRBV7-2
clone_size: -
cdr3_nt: TGTGCCAGCAGCTCAGGGCGACCTAAAGAGACCCAGTACTTC
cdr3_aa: CASSSGRPKETQYF

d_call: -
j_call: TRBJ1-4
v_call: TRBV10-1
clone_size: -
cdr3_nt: TGCGCCAGCAGTGAGTCCGCAGGGCGGGAAAAACTGTTTTTT
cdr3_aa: CASSESAGREKLFF

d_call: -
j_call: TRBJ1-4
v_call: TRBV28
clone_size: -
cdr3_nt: TGTGCCAGCAGTTTAATAAGGGTGGATGAAAAACTGTTTTTT
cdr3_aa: CASSLIRVDEKLFF

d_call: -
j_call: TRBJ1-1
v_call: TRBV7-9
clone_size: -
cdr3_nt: TGTGCCAGCAGCCCACCCGTTAGAGAGAACACTGAAGCTTTCTTT
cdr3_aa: CASSPPVRENTEAFF

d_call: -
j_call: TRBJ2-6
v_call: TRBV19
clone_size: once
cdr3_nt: TGTGCCAGTAGTTGGGAACTGGGCCTGACCAACGTCCTGACTTTC
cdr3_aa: CASSWELGLTNVLTF

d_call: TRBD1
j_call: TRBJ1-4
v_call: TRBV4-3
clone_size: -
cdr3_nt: TGCGCCAGCAGCCAAGATAGGGGGACAGGGGGCGAAAAACTGTTTTTT
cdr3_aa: CASSQDRGTGGEKLFF

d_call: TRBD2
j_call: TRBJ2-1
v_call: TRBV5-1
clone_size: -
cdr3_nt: TGCGCCAGCAGCGCGGGGGGGCCTAGCTCCTACAATGAGCAGTTCTTC
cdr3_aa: CASSAGGPSSYNEQFF

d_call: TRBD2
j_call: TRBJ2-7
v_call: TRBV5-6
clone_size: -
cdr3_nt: TGTGCCAGCAGCCCGGGACTAGACATCTACGAGCAGTACTTC
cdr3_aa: CASSPGLDIYEQYF

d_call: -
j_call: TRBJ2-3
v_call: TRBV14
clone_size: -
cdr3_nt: TGTGCCAGCAGCCCTATGGCGGATAGCACAGATACGCAGTATTTT
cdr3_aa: CASSPMADSTDTQYF

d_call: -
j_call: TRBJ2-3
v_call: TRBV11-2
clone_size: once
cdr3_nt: TGTGCCAGCAGCTTAGGATTACGGGGACAAACAGATACGCAGTATTTT
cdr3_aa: CASSLGLRGQTDTQYF

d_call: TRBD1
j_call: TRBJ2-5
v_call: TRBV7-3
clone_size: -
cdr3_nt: TGTGCCAGCAGCCGCGGACAGGGAACGGAAGAGACCCAGTACTTC
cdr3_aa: CASSRGQGTEETQYF

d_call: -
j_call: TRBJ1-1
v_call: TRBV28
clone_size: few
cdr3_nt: TGTGCCAGCAGCTGGGGAATGTTGACTGAAGCTTTCTTT
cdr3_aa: CASSWGMLTEAFF

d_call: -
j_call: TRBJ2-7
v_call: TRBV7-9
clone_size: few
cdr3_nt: TGTGCCAGCAGCCATCCCGGGAACTCCTACGAGCAGTACTTC
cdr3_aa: CASSHPGNSYEQYF

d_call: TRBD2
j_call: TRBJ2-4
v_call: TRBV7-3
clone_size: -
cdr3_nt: TGTGCCAGCAGCTTATCCCCAAGCGGGGAGAGGGTGTTC
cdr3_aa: CASSLSPSGERVF

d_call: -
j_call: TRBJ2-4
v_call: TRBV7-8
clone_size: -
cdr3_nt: TGTGCCAGCAGCGCACGAGCAGGGGAGGGCAAAAACATTCAGTACTTC
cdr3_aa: CASSARAGEGKNIQYF

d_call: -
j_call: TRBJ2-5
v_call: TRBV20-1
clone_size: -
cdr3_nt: TGCAGTGCTAGCGCGCAAGAGACCCAGTACTTC
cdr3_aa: CSASAQETQYF

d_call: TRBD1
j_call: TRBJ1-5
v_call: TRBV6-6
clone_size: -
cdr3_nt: TGTGCCAGCAGCCCCGGGACAGTGACCTATCAGCCCCAGCATTTT
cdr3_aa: CASSPGTVTYQPQHF

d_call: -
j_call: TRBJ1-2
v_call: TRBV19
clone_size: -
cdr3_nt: TGTGCCAGTAGTGAAGGCCGCGGCTACACCTTC
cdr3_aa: CASSEGRGYTF

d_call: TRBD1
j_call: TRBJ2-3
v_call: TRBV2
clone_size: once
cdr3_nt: TGTGCCAGCACCATGGGACAGGGATTATCCACAGATACGCAGTATTTT
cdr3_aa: CASTMGQGLSTDTQYF

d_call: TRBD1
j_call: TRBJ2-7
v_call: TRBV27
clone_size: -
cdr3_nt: TGTGCCAGCAGCCGACCTGACAGGGGACCTTATGCAATCTACGAGCAGTACTTC
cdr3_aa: CASSRPDRGPYAIYEQYF

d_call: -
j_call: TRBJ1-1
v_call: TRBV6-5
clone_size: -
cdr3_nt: TGTGCCAGCAGGGAGAGGAGTACTGAAGCTTTCTTT
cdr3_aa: CASRERSTEAFF

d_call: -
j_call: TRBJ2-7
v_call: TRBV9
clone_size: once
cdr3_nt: TGTGCCAGCAGCGTCGCGGGGAGCGAGCAGTACTTC
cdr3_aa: CASSVAGSEQYF

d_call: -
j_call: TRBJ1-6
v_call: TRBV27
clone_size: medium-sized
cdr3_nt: TGTGCCAGCAGTTTAATTGGGTACGGTTCACCCCTCCACTTT
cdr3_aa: CASSLIGYGSPLHF

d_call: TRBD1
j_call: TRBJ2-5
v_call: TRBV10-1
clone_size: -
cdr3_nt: TGCGCCAGCAGCGTGCTAACCGGGACAGGGAAAGAGACCCAGTACTTC
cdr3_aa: CASSVLTGTGKETQYF

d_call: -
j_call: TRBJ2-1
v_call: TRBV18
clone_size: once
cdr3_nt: TGTGCCAGCTCACCGGGGCAGGGGCGCAATGAGCAGTTCTTC
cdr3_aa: CASSPGQGRNEQFF

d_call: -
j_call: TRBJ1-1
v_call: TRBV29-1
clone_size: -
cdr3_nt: TGCAGCGTTGACGGGACAAATGCTGGAGACACTGAAGCTTTCTTT
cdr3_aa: CSVDGTNAGDTEAFF

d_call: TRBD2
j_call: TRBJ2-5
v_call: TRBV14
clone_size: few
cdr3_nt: TGTGCCAGCAGCCAAGATGGCGGGGGGCCCCGAGGATCGGAGACCCAGTACTTC
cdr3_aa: CASSQDGGGPRGSETQYF

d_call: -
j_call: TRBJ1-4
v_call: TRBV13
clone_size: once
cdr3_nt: TGTGCCAGCAGCTTAGCAGGGGCTACTGAAAAACTGTTTTTT
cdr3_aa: CASSLAGATEKLFF

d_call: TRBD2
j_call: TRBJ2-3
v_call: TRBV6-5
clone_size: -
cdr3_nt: TGTGCCAGCAGGATAACTAGCGGGGTTAGGGATACGCAGTATTTT
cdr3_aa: CASRITSGVRDTQYF

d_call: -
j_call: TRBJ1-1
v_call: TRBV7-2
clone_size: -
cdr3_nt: TGTGCCAGTGGACCTGGCACCCACACTGAAGCTTTCTTT
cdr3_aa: CASGPGTHTEAFF

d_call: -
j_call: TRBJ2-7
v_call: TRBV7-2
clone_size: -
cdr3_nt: TGTGCCAGCACTCTTTCGGTGGGGAGCTCCTACGAGCAGTACTTC
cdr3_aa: CASTLSVGSSYEQYF